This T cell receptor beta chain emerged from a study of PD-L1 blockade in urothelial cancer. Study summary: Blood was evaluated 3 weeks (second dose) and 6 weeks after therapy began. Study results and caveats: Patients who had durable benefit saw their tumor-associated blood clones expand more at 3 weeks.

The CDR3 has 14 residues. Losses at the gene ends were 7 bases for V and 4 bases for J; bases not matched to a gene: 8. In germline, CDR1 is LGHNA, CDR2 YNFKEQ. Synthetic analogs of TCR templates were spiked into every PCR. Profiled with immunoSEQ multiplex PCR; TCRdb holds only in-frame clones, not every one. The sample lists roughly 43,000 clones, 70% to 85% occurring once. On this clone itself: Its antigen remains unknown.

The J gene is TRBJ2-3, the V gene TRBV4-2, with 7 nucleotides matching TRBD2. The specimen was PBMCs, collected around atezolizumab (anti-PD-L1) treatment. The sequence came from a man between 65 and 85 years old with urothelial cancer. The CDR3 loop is CASNGGSEADTQYF. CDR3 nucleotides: TGTGCCAGCAACGGCGGGAGTGAGGCAGATACGCAGTATTTT.